This TCR beta chain was captured by sequencing in a study of T cells in Graves' hyperthyroidism and ophthalmopathy. TCR beta CDR3 sequences were amplified from RNA transcripts. HTBI primers were used for first-round RT-PCR of the TCR CDR3. TCRdb called the multiplex PCR reads again in MiXCR, with one record for every CDR3 protein. In the table there are some 600,000 distinct CDR3 sequences, approximately 14% of which are singletons. This clonotype was seen repeatedly, ten times or more. Germline V CDR1 and CDR2: SNHLY, FYNNEI. This CDR3 region has 13 residues. V gave up 5 bases and J gave up 6 bases, with 13 bases separating them.

This sequence joins TRBV2 and TRBJ1-1, with D tentatively TRBD1 (6 bases). The clonotype was recovered from a woman aged 30 to 39 with Graves' hyperthyroidism that later progressed to Graves' ophthalmopathy. Material: blood. In DNA form, the CDR3 reads TGTGCCAGCAGTATGCGGGGGGCTTCTGAAGCTTTCTTT. This translates into CASSMRGASEAFF.